This TCR beta chain was identified in a study of T-cell reconstitution after alpha-beta-depleted transplantation in children. Study-wide findings and caveats: Recipient T cells and thymic progenitors that survived were the source of the high TCRbeta diversity seen at day 60 in some patients. A year had passed since transplant, and T-cell counts and diversity by then came mostly from newly produced T cells. The study reportedly traced alpha-beta T cells about two months after transplant to several hundred expanded graft clones.

At least ten counts were recorded for this clonotype. Its antigen is unidentified. Preparation of the TCRbeta library used unique molecular identifiers. TCRdb passed the PCR reads through MiXCR, listing each CDR3 protein once. The sample lists 780,000 or so distinct CDR3 sequences; 16% were seen once. Losses at the gene ends were 0 bases for V and 7 bases for J; bases not matched to a gene: 11. The CDR3 is 18 residues long. From germline, CDR1 is MNHEY and CDR2 SVGAGI. This specimen consisted of PBMCs, mostly from graft donor cells, obtained 360 days after TCRalphabeta/CD19-depleted stem cell transplant. The sequence was collected from a male patient between 10 and 17 years old who had a stem cell transplant for acute lymphoblastic leukemia, so the T cells may come from the graft donor. This chain connects TRBV6-5 to TRBJ2-7; the match to TRBD2 covers 14 bases. As DNA, the CDR3 is TGTGCCAGCAGTTACTCCCACCCTGGACTAGCGGGAGGACGGGAGCAGTACTTC. This gives the protein CASSYSHPGLAGGREQYF.